This is a list of T cell receptor beta chains from one sample in a study of T cells after yellow fever vaccination. TCRdb independently ran MiXCR on the 5' RACE reads; one entry per CDR3 protein. The top ten hold less than 3.5% of the sample, which has approximately 260,000 distinct CDR3 sequences, approximately 5.2% seen once. Sample: CD4+ T cells sorted from PBMCs, taken on the day of the yellow fever booster vaccination. All receptors derive from a man between 18 and 35 years old who received the YFV17D yellow fever vaccine. The CDR3 runs from the conserved cysteine through the conserved F or W. Each record gives: clone size, V gene, J gene, D gene, CDR3 protein, CDR3 DNA. The D gene is left open where the match is weak. A clone size is listed for some rows: how often the clone was seen (once, few, many), or a class if it is expanded.

clone size: few; V gene: TRBV5-1; J gene: TRBJ1-1; D gene: .; CDR3 protein: CASLEGTEAFF; CDR3 DNA: TGCGCCAGCTTGGAAGGCACTGAAGCTTTCTTT
clone size: many; V gene: TRBV27; J gene: TRBJ1-2; D gene: TRBD1; CDR3 protein: CASSLSGQGHRGCTF; CDR3 DNA: TGTGCCAGCAGTTTATCGGGACAGGGTCATCGGGGGTGCACCTTC
clone size: few; V gene: TRBV6-5; J gene: TRBJ2-1; D gene: .; CDR3 protein: CASRPVGYNEQFF; CDR3 DNA: TGTGCCAGCCGGCCTGTCGGCTACAATGAGCAGTTCTTC
clone size: .; V gene: TRBV7-6; J gene: TRBJ1-3; D gene: .; CDR3 protein: CASGSPSSGNTIYF; CDR3 DNA: TGTGCCAGCGGTTCGCCGAGCTCTGGAAACACCATATATTTT
clone size: many; V gene: TRBV10-2; J gene: TRBJ1-2; D gene: .; CDR3 protein: CASSERTVDGYTF; CDR3 DNA: TGCGCCAGCAGTGAGCGCACAGTAGATGGCTACACCTTC
clone size: .; V gene: TRBV5-4; J gene: TRBJ2-3; D gene: .; CDR3 protein: CASSVGRNRGTDTQYF; CDR3 DNA: TGTGCCAGCAGCGTGGGCCGAAACCGTGGCACAGATACGCAGTATTTT
clone size: many; V gene: TRBV9; J gene: TRBJ2-5; D gene: .; CDR3 protein: CASSSSSDGETQYF; CDR3 DNA: TGTGCCAGCAGCTCTAGCTCCGACGGAGAGACCCAGTACTTC
clone size: many; V gene: TRBV5-1; J gene: TRBJ2-3; D gene: TRBD1; CDR3 protein: CASSADRPRTDTQYF; CDR3 DNA: TGCGCCAGCAGCGCGGACAGGCCTCGCACAGATACGCAGTATTTT
clone size: many; V gene: TRBV7-8; J gene: TRBJ2-7; D gene: TRBD1; CDR3 protein: CASSLAWDRATYEQYF; CDR3 DNA: TGTGCCAGCAGCTTAGCTTGGGACAGGGCAACCTACGAGCAGTACTTC
clone size: few; V gene: TRBV20-1; J gene: TRBJ2-7; D gene: .; CDR3 protein: CSARDSSYEQYF; CDR3 DNA: TGCAGTGCTAGAGATAGCTCCTACGAGCAGTACTTC
clone size: few; V gene: TRBV12-3/TRBV12-4; J gene: TRBJ2-2; D gene: .; CDR3 protein: CASRSSPPGELFF; CDR3 DNA: TGTGCCAGCAGGTCTAGCCCCCCCGGGGAGCTGTTTTTT
clone size: few; V gene: TRBV6-2/TRBV6-3; J gene: TRBJ2-1; D gene: .; CDR3 protein: CASSYVMGRRVGGEQFF; CDR3 DNA: TGTGCCAGCAGTTACGTCATGGGCAGACGGGTCGGGGGTGAGCAGTTCTTC
clone size: many; V gene: TRBV5-1; J gene: TRBJ1-1; D gene: .; CDR3 protein: CASSLAPANTEAFF; CDR3 DNA: TGCGCCAGCAGCTTGGCCCCAGCAAACACTGAAGCTTTCTTT
clone size: many; V gene: TRBV6-2/TRBV6-3; J gene: TRBJ1-1; D gene: .; CDR3 protein: CASSKGRNTEAFF; CDR3 DNA: TGTGCCAGCAGCAAAGGACGGAACACTGAAGCTTTCTTT
clone size: .; V gene: TRBV29-1; J gene: TRBJ2-7; D gene: TRBD2; CDR3 protein: CSAGGAAVYEQYF; CDR3 DNA: TGCAGCGCGGGAGGGGCAGCGGTCTACGAGCAGTACTTC
clone size: .; V gene: TRBV18; J gene: TRBJ2-6; D gene: TRBD2; CDR3 protein: CASSSRLAGGRSGANVLTF; CDR3 DNA: TGTGCCAGCTCATCTAGACTAGCGGGGGGGCGCTCTGGGGCCAACGTCCTGACTTTC
clone size: .; V gene: TRBV5-1; J gene: TRBJ1-5; D gene: .; CDR3 protein: CASSLAGMGQPQHF; CDR3 DNA: TGCGCCAGCAGCTTGGCAGGGATGGGTCAGCCCCAGCATTTT
clone size: .; V gene: TRBV3-1; J gene: TRBJ1-2; D gene: .; CDR3 protein: CASSQEPGSNYGYTF; CDR3 DNA: TGTGCCAGCAGCCAAGAACCGGGTTCTAACTATGGCTACACCTTC
clone size: .; V gene: TRBV7-9; J gene: TRBJ1-1; D gene: .; CDR3 protein: CASSNRGRGDTEAFF; CDR3 DNA: TGTGCCAGCAGCAACCGGGGGCGCGGGGACACTGAAGCTTTCTTT
clone size: few; V gene: TRBV20-1; J gene: TRBJ2-5; D gene: TRBD2; CDR3 protein: CSALGRVGTPGLEETQYF; CDR3 DNA: TGCAGTGCACTAGGAAGAGTAGGGACCCCGGGACTAGAAGAGACCCAGTACTTC
clone size: many; V gene: TRBV20-1; J gene: TRBJ1-4; D gene: .; CDR3 protein: CSAKQGGGEKLFF; CDR3 DNA: TGCAGTGCTAAACAGGGAGGGGGTGAAAAACTGTTTTTT
clone size: few; V gene: TRBV7-2; J gene: TRBJ1-5; D gene: .; CDR3 protein: CASSLDAGQPQHF; CDR3 DNA: TGTGCCAGCAGCTTAGATGCAGGTCAGCCCCAGCATTTT
clone size: few; V gene: TRBV5-1; J gene: TRBJ2-5; D gene: .; CDR3 protein: CASSLVSGALGETQYF; CDR3 DNA: TGCGCCAGCAGCTTGGTCTCGGGGGCGCTCGGGGAGACCCAGTACTTC
clone size: many; V gene: TRBV10-3; J gene: TRBJ2-7; D gene: TRBD1; CDR3 protein: CAISDGTADPYEQYF; CDR3 DNA: TGTGCCATCAGTGATGGGACAGCGGACCCCTACGAGCAGTACTTC
clone size: many; V gene: TRBV5-1; J gene: TRBJ2-1; D gene: .; CDR3 protein: CASSFFRFGEQFF; CDR3 DNA: TGCGCCAGCAGCTTTTTCCGGTTTGGGGAGCAGTTCTTC
clone size: .; V gene: TRBV5-4; J gene: TRBJ2-5; D gene: .; CDR3 protein: CASSFFTGQETQYF; CDR3 DNA: TGTGCCAGCAGCTTTTTTACAGGGCAAGAGACCCAGTACTTC
clone size: few; V gene: TRBV7-9; J gene: TRBJ2-2; D gene: .; CDR3 protein: CASSFYGGRGGELFF; CDR3 DNA: TGTGCCAGCAGCTTTTATGGGGGCCGAGGCGGGGAGCTGTTTTTT
clone size: many; V gene: TRBV9; J gene: TRBJ1-4; D gene: TRBD1; CDR3 protein: CASSGQGGEKLFF; CDR3 DNA: TGTGCCAGCAGCGGACAGGGCGGCGAAAAACTGTTTTTT
clone size: .; V gene: TRBV2; J gene: TRBJ2-1; D gene: TRBD2; CDR3 protein: CASSQRVAGGKDNEQFF; CDR3 DNA: TGTGCCAGCAGCCAGCGAGTAGCGGGGGGTAAAGACAATGAGCAGTTCTTC
clone size: .; V gene: TRBV7-9; J gene: TRBJ2-4; D gene: .; CDR3 protein: CASSSGHTPGLAKNIQYF; CDR3 DNA: TGTGCCAGCAGCTCAGGACACACCCCGGGGCTAGCCAAAAACATTCAGTACTTC
clone size: many; V gene: TRBV28; J gene: TRBJ1-1; D gene: .; CDR3 protein: CASSHGVEAFF; CDR3 DNA: TGTGCCAGCAGTCATGGAGTCGAAGCTTTCTTT
clone size: .; V gene: TRBV12-3/TRBV12-4; J gene: TRBJ2-3; D gene: TRBD2; CDR3 protein: CASSPSSGMYTDTQYF; CDR3 DNA: TGTGCCAGCAGTCCGTCTAGCGGGATGTATACAGATACGCAGTATTTT
clone size: .; V gene: TRBV19; J gene: TRBJ2-1; D gene: TRBD2; CDR3 protein: CASSPRAGGHYNEQFF; CDR3 DNA: TGTGCCAGTAGTCCTCGAGCGGGGGGCCACTACAATGAGCAGTTCTTC
clone size: few; V gene: TRBV20-1; J gene: TRBJ1-6; D gene: TRBD1; CDR3 protein: CSARDRLKDRVKALHF; CDR3 DNA: TGCAGTGCTAGAGATAGACTGAAGGACAGGGTGAAGGCCCTCCACTTT
clone size: many; V gene: TRBV12-3/TRBV12-4; J gene: TRBJ2-5; D gene: TRBD1; CDR3 protein: CASSRDRVAAETQYF; CDR3 DNA: TGTGCCAGCAGTCGTGACAGGGTAGCCGCAGAGACCCAGTACTTC
clone size: few; V gene: TRBV20-1; J gene: TRBJ2-1; D gene: TRBD2; CDR3 protein: CSAGKTSGGIKGQFF; CDR3 DNA: TGCAGTGCTGGGAAGACTAGCGGGGGTATTAAGGGGCAGTTCTTC
clone size: few; V gene: TRBV7-2; J gene: TRBJ1-1; D gene: TRBD1; CDR3 protein: CASSLTGGAAEAFF; CDR3 DNA: TGTGCCAGCAGCTTGACAGGGGGGGCGGCTGAAGCTTTCTTT
clone size: many; V gene: TRBV30; J gene: TRBJ2-5; D gene: .; CDR3 protein: CAWSGPYPGTQYF; CDR3 DNA: TGTGCCTGGAGTGGACCTTACCCAGGGACCCAGTACTTC
clone size: many; V gene: TRBV29-1; J gene: TRBJ1-1; D gene: .; CDR3 protein: CSVAYVEPNTEAFF; CDR3 DNA: TGCAGCGTGGCCTATGTTGAGCCGAACACTGAAGCTTTCTTT
clone size: few; V gene: TRBV9; J gene: TRBJ2-1; D gene: .; CDR3 protein: CASQPGGLSYNEQFF; CDR3 DNA: TGTGCCAGCCAACCGGGGGGCCTCTCCTACAATGAGCAGTTCTTC
clone size: .; V gene: TRBV6-5; J gene: TRBJ2-5; D gene: .; CDR3 protein: CASSYQQGWETQYF; CDR3 DNA: TGTGCCAGCAGTTATCAACAGGGATGGGAGACCCAGTACTTC
clone size: many; V gene: TRBV12-3/TRBV12-4; J gene: TRBJ1-2; D gene: .; CDR3 protein: CASSLPWGYTF; CDR3 DNA: TGTGCCAGCAGTTTACCTTGGGGCTACACCTTC
clone size: many; V gene: TRBV12-3/TRBV12-4; J gene: TRBJ1-3; D gene: .; CDR3 protein: CASSFSGSGNTIYF; CDR3 DNA: TGTGCCAGCAGTTTTTCGGGGTCTGGAAACACCATATATTTT
clone size: .; V gene: TRBV5-6; J gene: TRBJ2-3; D gene: .; CDR3 protein: CASSFTTSNTQYF; CDR3 DNA: TGTGCCAGCAGTTTCACCACCAGTAATACGCAGTATTTT
clone size: few; V gene: TRBV7-2; J gene: TRBJ1-2; D gene: .; CDR3 protein: CASSSPRARSGGYTF; CDR3 DNA: TGTGCCAGCAGCTCGCCCCGGGCCCGCTCAGGTGGCTACACCTTC
clone size: few; V gene: TRBV5-1; J gene: TRBJ1-3; D gene: .; CDR3 protein: CASSLGFATGGNTIYF; CDR3 DNA: TGCGCCAGCAGCTTGGGTTTTGCGACAGGCGGAAACACCATATATTTT
clone size: .; V gene: TRBV7-2; J gene: TRBJ1-2; D gene: .; CDR3 protein: CASTPDGQNYGYTF; CDR3 DNA: TGTGCCAGCACCCCGGACGGACAGAACTATGGCTACACCTTC
clone size: .; V gene: TRBV7-9; J gene: TRBJ1-2; D gene: .; CDR3 protein: CASSLAEGPAGYTF; CDR3 DNA: TGTGCCAGCAGCTTAGCAGAGGGTCCGGCTGGCTACACCTTC
clone size: few; V gene: TRBV20-1; J gene: TRBJ1-5; D gene: .; CDR3 protein: CSAPPFGGLSNQPQHF; CDR3 DNA: TGCAGTGCTCCTCCCTTTGGGGGGCTGAGCAATCAGCCCCAGCATTTT
clone size: few; V gene: TRBV2; J gene: TRBJ2-5; D gene: .; CDR3 protein: CASSELTGYSRGETQYF; CDR3 DNA: TGTGCCAGCAGTGAACTTACGGGGTATTCTCGGGGAGAGACCCAGTACTTC
clone size: few; V gene: TRBV7-2; J gene: TRBJ1-2; D gene: TRBD1; CDR3 protein: CASSVDPGRGQGYTF; CDR3 DNA: TGTGCCAGCAGCGTAGACCCCGGGAGGGGGCAGGGCTACACCTTC
clone size: .; V gene: TRBV18; J gene: TRBJ1-2; D gene: .; CDR3 protein: CASSPQGKDGYTF; CDR3 DNA: TGTGCCAGCTCACCACAGGGAAAAGATGGCTACACCTTC
clone size: many; V gene: TRBV5-1; J gene: TRBJ2-7; D gene: TRBD2; CDR3 protein: CASSSTSGGANYEQYF; CDR3 DNA: TGCGCCAGCAGCTCGACTAGCGGGGGGGCAAACTACGAGCAGTACTTC